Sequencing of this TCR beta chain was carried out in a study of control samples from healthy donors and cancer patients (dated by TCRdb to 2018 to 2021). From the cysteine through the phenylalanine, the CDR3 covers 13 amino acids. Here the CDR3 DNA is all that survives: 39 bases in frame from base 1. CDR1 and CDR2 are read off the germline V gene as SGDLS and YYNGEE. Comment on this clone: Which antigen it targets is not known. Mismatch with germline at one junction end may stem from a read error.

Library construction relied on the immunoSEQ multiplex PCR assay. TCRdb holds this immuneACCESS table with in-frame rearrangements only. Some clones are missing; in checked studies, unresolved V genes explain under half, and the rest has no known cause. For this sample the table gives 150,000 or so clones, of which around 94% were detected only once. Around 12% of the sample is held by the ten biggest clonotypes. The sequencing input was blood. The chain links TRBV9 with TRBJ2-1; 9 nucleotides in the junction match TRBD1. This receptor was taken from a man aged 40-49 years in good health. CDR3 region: CAGSVGQGNEQFF. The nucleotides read TGTGCCGGCAGCGTAGGACAGGGGAATGAGCAGTTCTTC.